These T cell receptor beta chains were read from a single sample in a study of shared clonotypes between healthy human individuals. TCRdb's table, derived via immunoSEQ multiplex PCR, lists solely in-frame clones and lacks some. This table has hundreds of thousands of clones, approximately 95% appearing once. Sequenced input: naive CD4+ T cells sorted from blood. These receptor sequences come from a woman aged 30 to 39 in good health. CDR3s leave out the opening cysteine and the closing phenylalanine or tryptophan.

V gene,J gene,CDR3 protein
TRBV5-1,TRBJ2-4,ASRPDGDIAKNIQY
TRBV11-2,TRBJ1-3,ASAVGSSGNTIY
TRBV18,TRBJ2-7,ASSPPKGQKYEQY
TRBV28,TRBJ2-2,ATHHITGELF
TRBV6-5,TRBJ1-1,ASRTAGRGTEAF
TRBV19,TRBJ2-3,ASSTTSGRPDTQY
TRBV19,TRBJ1-6,ATSLQGNSPLH
TRBV29-1,TRBJ2-7,SVGGGSGSYEQY
TRBV18,TRBJ1-1,ASSSTGTNTEAF
TRBV5-1,TRBJ2-1,ASSSGRWSAYNEQF